This T cell receptor (beta chain) originates from a study of cytomegalovirus exposure and HLA in healthy donors (dated by TCRdb to between 2016 and 2019). Regarding the study in general: In an earlier analysis of some 550 of the donors, around 300 Gb of sequence data and some 120 million unique TCR beta sequences from roughly 190 million T cells were reported. An early release covering over 500 HLA-typed donors comprised approximately 290 gigabases of sequencing data and tens of millions of unique TCR sequences. The genetic ancestry cluster associated with self-reported Caucasian donors included roughly four fifths of the 398 genotyped donors. The study was designed to test whether signatures of past pathogen exposure could be identified by cataloging public T cell receptors. The study profiled the T cell repertoires of more than 500 subjects by immunosequencing and related them to cytomegalovirus serostatus. A separate validation cohort of 100 to 150 different subjects was used in addition to the approximately 700-subject first cohort. The study combined high-throughput TCR immunosequencing, statistical association of individual TCRs with disease status, and machine learning to predict cytomegalovirus infection status. In a later analysis, previously published TCR beta repertoires from more than 500 donors were re-analyzed and high-resolution HLA genotyping was added so that TCR occurrence patterns could be studied. In the later analysis, no new phenotypic data were used to find candidate immune exposures; instead, reliance was placed on TCR beta sequences and their occurrence across donors. In an earlier analysis of a few hundred of the donors, high-throughput TCR beta sequencing was used to judge whether each TCR beta V gene segment behaved as functional or pseudogenic. Donor age, sex, ethnicity and CMV serostatus were compiled alongside the repertoire data. A later genetic analysis used genome-wide SNP genotypes for about 65% of the roughly 700 donors, treating that subset as a discovery cohort. Every repertoire in the discovery cohort had been generated on one and the same sequencing platform. HLA typing covered class I and class II loci at four-digit resolution. The number of typed donors differed by locus: roughly 629-630 for A, B, C, DRB1 and DQB1; approximately 520 for DQA1; approximately 600 for DPA1; and 450 to 480 for DPB1. Because of strong linkage in the cohort, roughly 5 DR-DQ haplotypes were treated as single units for association and clustering. Across 398 genotyped donors of the cohort, an average of roughly 250,000 unique TCR beta nucleotide sequences per donor were sequenced, and roughly 20% of those sequences were non-productive.

The method was the immunoSEQ multiplex PCR assay. For the multiplex PCR, a mixture combining 60 forward primers for TCR Vbeta segments and 13 reverse primers for TCR Jbeta segments was used. Amplification of the CDR3 region of rearranged TCR beta genes was performed with a multiplex PCR assay on genomic DNA. The amplified TCR beta libraries were sequenced on the Illumina HiSeq System as 87-base-pair reads. In the paper's pipeline: In a later analysis, some 80 million unique TCR beta chains were counted across the 500 to 850 repertoires, and around 10 million of these chains were shared by at least two donors. Raw reads were error-corrected and collapsed into unique sequences by a nearest-neighbor algorithm in which closely related sequences were merged to remove PCR and sequencing errors. Alignment of CDR3 sequences to IMGT reference sequences was used to assign V, D and J gene segments. For a sequence to be retained, a match of at least six nucleotides to both a V gene segment and a J gene segment was required. A rearrangement was called productive if the CDR3 had no stop codons and remained in frame with V and J, and every other rearrangement was called non-productive. CDR3 was defined according to IMGT convention as the region running from the second conserved V-encoded cysteine to the conserved J-encoded phenylalanine. The earlier analysis of about 590 of the donors excluded sequences that lacked an unambiguous match to a single V gene segment. In an earlier analysis of some 590 of the donors, a V segment was called functional when productive rearrangements were above 56.7%, and segregating when the standard deviation between donors exceeded 5%. To diagnose cytomegalovirus status from the catalog of TCR beta chain sequences, a statistical classification framework was built. A later analysis assigned V and J genes by comparing TCR nucleotide sequences with IMGT/GENE-DB human TR gene sequences. Using the TCRdist pipeline, a later analysis assigned CDR3 sequences along with most-parsimonious VDJ recombination scenarios. A later analysis defined each TCR beta chain by its CDR3 amino acid sequence plus V-gene family, and excluded reads lacking a unique V-gene family. In a later analysis, several hundred highly shared, low-generation-probability nucleotide sequences were removed to address suspected cross-contamination and a sequencing artifact. A later analysis calculated a clonal expansion index for each public chain from normalized within-repertoire ranks of inferred template counts. In a later analysis, generation probabilities were computed using a VDJ recombination model fitted to out-of-frame rearrangements, and the results were checked against IGoR. In a later analysis, TCR-TCR, TCR-HLA and TCR-CMV co-occurrence was scored with hypergeometric tests, and a repertoire-size bias correction was applied to TCR pairs. False discovery rates were estimated in a later analysis by permuting HLA or CMV assignments 20 times. In a later analysis, co-occurring TCRs were grouped with DBSCAN, and TCRdist sequence similarity was added when clustering was performed within HLA-allele-positive subsets. Co-occurrence clustering excluded repertoires with fewer than 30,000 or more than 120,000 public chains, plus five with anomalous nucleotide sharing. The immuneACCESS repertoire file appears here via TCRdb, limited to in-frame rearrangements. These files lack a portion of the clones; in checked studies, under half of the deficit traces to unresolved V genes, and the cause of the others is not known. The V and J calls and clone size come from that table; D and trimming were worked out from the DNA. The sample table lists about 97,000 clones, 81% of them with a count of one. About 5% of the sample is held by the ten biggest clonotypes.

Points the paper makes about the study in general: Most TCR sequences were seen in very few donors, while some public TCRs were found in many individuals. The classifier was reported to diagnose cytomegalovirus status with high specificity and sensitivity in both the original cohort and the validation cohort. The 87-base-pair reads could not distinguish some IMGT-functional V segments, including TRBV6-2 and TRBV6-3, so those segments were excluded. In a later analysis, most CMV-associated TCR beta chains were found to appear HLA-restricted, with HLA associations seemingly driven largely by CMV exposure. Several of the top co-occurrence clusters appeared to be linked to parvovirus B19, influenza, CMV and Epstein-Barr virus, according to a later analysis. Sequencing depth was assumed to be roughly uniform across donors in the presence/absence analyses, though that assumption may not hold. In this cohort, only TCR beta chains were sequenced, and detectable features were limited by the absence of alpha or paired-chain data. Immune exposure information for the cohort was limited to CMV serostatus. Because counts were too low, 15 to 20 rarely observed V segments, including chromosome 9 orphons, were excluded from the earlier analysis of around 640 of the donors. Linkage disequilibrium might explain the correlated functional status among segregating V segments, but an unknown experimental factor could not be excluded. When HLA alleles, especially DR and DQ, strongly co-occurred, attributing TCR associations to individual alleles was difficult. An earlier analysis of some 590 of the donors showed that most TCR beta V segments appeared in productive rearrangements either about 87% or about 30% of the time, which broadly matched IMGT annotations. A further reported finding was that TCR beta sequences accurately predicted the HLA-A and HLA-B alleles for most subjects in the first cohort. HLA typing was unavailable for some donors at each locus, so association tests used only the typed subset. In vitro tests confirmed that three of the cytomegalovirus-associated TCR beta chains recognize cytomegalovirus antigens. A later analysis associated 16,951 TCR beta sequences with specific HLA alleles at a false discovery rate of 0.05. The study gave a list of roughly 150 TCR beta chains associated with cytomegalovirus. In a later genetic analysis, fewer N-insertions in productive TCRs were reported among donors in an Asian-associated ancestry cluster than the roughly 710-donor mean. The authors suggested that the approach could potentially be generalized to other disease states and immunological phenotypes. V-gene and J-gene trimming of TCR beta chains was associated with a missense DCLRE1C variant in a later genetic analysis, and the association was replicated in an independent cohort. A group of highly shared sequence variants was considered likely to be a technical artifact of the sequencing pipeline. Compared with equally common non-associated chains, HLA-associated TCR beta chains in a later analysis were more clonally expanded and had lower generation probabilities. According to a later analysis, TCR association rates differed among HLA loci, with DRB1 alleles showing the most associated TCRs and HLA-C alleles showing the fewest.

The cohort comprised 550 to 700 healthy bone marrow donors. At the time of sampling, all cohort members were nominally healthy, though unrecorded immune exposures were likely present. The donor was CMV seropositive and was included in the group of 289 seropositive cohort members. A peripheral blood sample was provided by each donor, and peripheral blood mononuclear cells were used for TCR beta sequencing. Genomic DNA extraction from the blood cell samples was performed with the Qiagen DNeasy Blood Extraction Kit. With respect to this clone: This clone's antigen is unknown. No qualities accompany the bases; no much larger clone lies one base away.

Taken from cysteine to phenylalanine, the CDR3 has 16 residues. The kept DNA is CDR3 alone, 48 bases in frame from the first base. The trim is 4 bases for V and 4 bases for J, with a gap of 19 bases between the germline ends. From a lookup of the germline V gene, CDR1 and CDR2 are SGHTA and FQGTGA. The origin of this receptor is a man aged 35-49 years in good health and CMV-seropositive. Here the chain combines TRBV7-3 and TRBJ1-1, and the D gene may be TRBD1, 5 bases matching. The specimen was PBMCs. The CDR3 region reads CASSYFLPQGSTEAFF. The DNA sequence is as follows: TGTGCCAGCAGCTACTTCCTCCCTCAGGGAAGCACTGAAGCTTTCTTT.